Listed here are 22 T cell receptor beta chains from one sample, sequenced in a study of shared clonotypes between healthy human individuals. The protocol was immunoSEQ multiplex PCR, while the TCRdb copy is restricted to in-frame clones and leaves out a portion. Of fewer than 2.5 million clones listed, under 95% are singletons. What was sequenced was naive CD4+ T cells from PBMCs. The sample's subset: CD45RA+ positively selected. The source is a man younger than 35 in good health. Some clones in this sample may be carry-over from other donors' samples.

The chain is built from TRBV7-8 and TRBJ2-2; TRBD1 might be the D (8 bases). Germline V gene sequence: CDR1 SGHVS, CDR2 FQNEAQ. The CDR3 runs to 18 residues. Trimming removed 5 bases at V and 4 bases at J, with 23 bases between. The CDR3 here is CASSKLGQGGWTTGELFF. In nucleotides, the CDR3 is TGTGCCAGCAGCAAGCTAGGACAGGGAGGGTGGACCACCGGGGAGCTGTTTTTT.

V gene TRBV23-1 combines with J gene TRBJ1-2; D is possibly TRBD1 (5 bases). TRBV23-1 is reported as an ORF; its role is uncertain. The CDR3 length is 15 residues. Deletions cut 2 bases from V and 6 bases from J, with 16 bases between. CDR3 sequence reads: CASSQVGEACHGYTF. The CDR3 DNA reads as TGCGCCAGCAGTCAAGTGGGGGAGGCTTGCCATGGCTACACCTTC.

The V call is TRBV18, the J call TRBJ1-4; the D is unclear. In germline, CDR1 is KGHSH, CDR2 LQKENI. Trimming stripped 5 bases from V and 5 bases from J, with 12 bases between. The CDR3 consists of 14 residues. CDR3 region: CASSVTTANEKLFF. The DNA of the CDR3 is TGTGCCAGCTCAGTAACGACGGCGAATGAAAAACTGTTTTTT.

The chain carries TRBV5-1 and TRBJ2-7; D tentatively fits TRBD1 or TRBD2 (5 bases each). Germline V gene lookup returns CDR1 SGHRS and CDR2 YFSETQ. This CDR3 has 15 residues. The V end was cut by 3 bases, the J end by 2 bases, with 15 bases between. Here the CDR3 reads CASSSGRDLTYEQYF. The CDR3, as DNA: TGCGCCAGCAGCTCCGGAAGGGACCTAACCTACGAGCAGTACTTC.

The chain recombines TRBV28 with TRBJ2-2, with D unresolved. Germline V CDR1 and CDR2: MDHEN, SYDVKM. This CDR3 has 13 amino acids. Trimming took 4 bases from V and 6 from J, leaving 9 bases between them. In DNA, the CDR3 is TGTGCCAGCAGTTCCCCCAGTGCCGGGGAGCTGTTTTTT. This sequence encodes CASSSPSAGELFF.

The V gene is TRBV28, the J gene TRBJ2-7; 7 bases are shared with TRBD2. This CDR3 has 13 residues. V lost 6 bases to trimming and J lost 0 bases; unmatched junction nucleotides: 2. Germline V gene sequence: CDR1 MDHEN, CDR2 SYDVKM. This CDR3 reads CASRWTSSYEQYF. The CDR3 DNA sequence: TGTGCCAGCAGATGGACTAGCTCCTACGAGCAGTACTTC. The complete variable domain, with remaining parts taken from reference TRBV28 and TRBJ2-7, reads DVKVTQSSRYLVKRTGEKVFLECVQDMDHENMFWYRQDPGLGLRLIYFSYDVKMKEKGDIPEGYSVSREKKERFSLILESASTNQTSMYLCASRWTSSYEQYFGPGTRLTVT.

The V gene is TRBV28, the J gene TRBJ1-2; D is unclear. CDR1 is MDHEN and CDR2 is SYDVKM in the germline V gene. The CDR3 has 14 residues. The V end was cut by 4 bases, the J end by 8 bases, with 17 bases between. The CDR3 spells CASSSPPDAGGYTF. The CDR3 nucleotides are TGTGCCAGCAGTTCCCCCCCCGACGCGGGGGGCTACACCTTC.

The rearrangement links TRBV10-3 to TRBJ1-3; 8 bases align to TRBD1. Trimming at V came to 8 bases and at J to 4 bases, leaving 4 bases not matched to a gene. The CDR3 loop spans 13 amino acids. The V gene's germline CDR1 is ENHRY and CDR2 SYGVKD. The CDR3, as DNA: TGTGCCATCTTCCGGACAGGGGGAAACACCATATATTTT. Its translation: CAIFRTGGNTIYF.

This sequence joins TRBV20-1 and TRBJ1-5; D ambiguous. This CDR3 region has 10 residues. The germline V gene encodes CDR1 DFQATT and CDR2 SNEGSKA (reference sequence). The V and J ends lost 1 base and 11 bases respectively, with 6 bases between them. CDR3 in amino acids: CSARAGAQHF. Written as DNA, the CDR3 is TGCAGTGCTAGAGCTGGGGCCCAGCATTTT.

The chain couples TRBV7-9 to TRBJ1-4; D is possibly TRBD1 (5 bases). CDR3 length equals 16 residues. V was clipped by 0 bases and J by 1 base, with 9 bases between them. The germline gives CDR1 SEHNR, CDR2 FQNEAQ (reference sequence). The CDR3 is CASSLAARGTNEKLFF. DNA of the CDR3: TGTGCCAGCAGCTTAGCAGCAAGGGGAACTAATGAAAAACTGTTTTTT.

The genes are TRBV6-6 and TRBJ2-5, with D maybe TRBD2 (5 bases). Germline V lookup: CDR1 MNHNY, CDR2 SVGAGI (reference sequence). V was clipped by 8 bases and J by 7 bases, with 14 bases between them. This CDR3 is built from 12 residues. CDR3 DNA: TGTGCCAGCGGAGGCTACGAGGGGACCCAGTACTTC. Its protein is CASGGYEGTQYF.

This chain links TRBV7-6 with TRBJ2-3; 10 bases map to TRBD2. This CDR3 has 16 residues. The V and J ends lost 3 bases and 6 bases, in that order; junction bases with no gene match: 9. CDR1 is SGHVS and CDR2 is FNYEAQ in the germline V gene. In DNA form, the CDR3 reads TGTGCCAGCAGCTTCACGAGAGCGGGAGGGGCGGATACGCAGTATTTT. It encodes CASSFTRAGGADTQYF.

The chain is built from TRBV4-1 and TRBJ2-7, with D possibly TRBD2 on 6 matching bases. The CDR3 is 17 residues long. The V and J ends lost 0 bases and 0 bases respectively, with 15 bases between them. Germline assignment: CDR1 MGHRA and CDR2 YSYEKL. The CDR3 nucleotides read TGCGCCAGCAGCCAAGATCTGGAGGGTACAAGCTCCTACGAGCAGTACTTC. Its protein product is CASSQDLEGTSSYEQYF.

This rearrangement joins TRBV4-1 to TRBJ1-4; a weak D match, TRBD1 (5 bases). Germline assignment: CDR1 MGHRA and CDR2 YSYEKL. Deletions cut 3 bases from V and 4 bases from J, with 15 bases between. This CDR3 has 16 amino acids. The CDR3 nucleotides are TGCGCCAGCAGCCACCCCGGGACTTCTTTTAATGAAAAACTGTTTTTT. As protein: CASSHPGTSFNEKLFF.

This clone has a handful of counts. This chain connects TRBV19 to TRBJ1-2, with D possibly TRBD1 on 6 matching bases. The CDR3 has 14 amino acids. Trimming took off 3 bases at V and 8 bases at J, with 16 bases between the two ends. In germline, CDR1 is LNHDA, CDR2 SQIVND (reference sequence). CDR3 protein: CASSMAQGIGGYTF. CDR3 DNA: TGTGCCAGTAGTATGGCCCAGGGGATAGGGGGCTACACCTTC.

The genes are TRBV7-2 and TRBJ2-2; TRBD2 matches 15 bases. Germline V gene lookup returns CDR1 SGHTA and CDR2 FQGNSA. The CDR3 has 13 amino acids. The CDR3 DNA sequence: TGTGCAGGACTAGCGGGAGGGCCCGGGGAGCTGTTTTTT. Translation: CAGLAGGPGELFF.

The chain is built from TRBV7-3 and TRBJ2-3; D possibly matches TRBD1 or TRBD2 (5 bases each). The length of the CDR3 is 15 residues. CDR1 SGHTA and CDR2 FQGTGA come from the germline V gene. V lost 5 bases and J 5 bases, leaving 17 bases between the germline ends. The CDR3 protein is CASSPGAAWGDTQYF. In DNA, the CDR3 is TGTGCCAGCAGCCCCGGGGCGGCCTGGGGAGATACGCAGTATTTT.

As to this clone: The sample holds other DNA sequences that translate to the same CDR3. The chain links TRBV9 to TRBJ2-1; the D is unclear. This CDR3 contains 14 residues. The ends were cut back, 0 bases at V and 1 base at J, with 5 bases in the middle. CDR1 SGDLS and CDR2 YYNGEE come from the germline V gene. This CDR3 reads CASSVDGSYNEQFF. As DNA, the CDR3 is TGTGCCAGCAGCGTAGACGGGTCCTACAATGAGCAGTTCTTC.

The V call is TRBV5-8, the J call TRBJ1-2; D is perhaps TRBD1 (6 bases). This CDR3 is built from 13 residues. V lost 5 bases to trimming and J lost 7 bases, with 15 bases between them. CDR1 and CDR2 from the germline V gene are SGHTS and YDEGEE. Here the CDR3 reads CASRPYREAGYTF. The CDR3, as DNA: TGTGCCAGCAGACCCTACAGGGAAGCTGGCTACACCTTC.

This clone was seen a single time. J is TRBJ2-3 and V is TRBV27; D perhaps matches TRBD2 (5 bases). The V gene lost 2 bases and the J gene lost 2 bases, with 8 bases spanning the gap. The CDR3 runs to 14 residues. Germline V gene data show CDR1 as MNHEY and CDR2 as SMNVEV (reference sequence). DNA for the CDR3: TGTGCCAGCAGTTTAGAGGGAAACACAGATACGCAGTATTTT. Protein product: CASSLEGNTDTQYF.

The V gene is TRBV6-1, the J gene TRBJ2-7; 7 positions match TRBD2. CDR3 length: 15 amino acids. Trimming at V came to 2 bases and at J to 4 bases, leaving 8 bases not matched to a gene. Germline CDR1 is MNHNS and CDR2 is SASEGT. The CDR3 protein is CASSESGGRRYEQYF. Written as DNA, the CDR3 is TGTGCCAGCAGTGAATCCGGCGGGAGAAGGTACGAGCAGTACTTC.

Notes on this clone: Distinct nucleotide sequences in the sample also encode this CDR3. The CDR3 nucleotides are TGCGCCAGCAGTGAGTATTACGAGCAGTACTTC. Translation gives CASSEYYEQYF. The chain is built from TRBV10-2 and TRBJ2-7; D call uncertain. Germline CDR1 WSHSY, CDR2 SAAADI. V lost 1 base, J lost 4 bases, and 2 bases lay in between. The CDR3 has 11 amino acids.